The 9 T cell receptor beta chains presented below share a single source sample, sequenced in a study of blood T cell repertoires in COVID-19. TCRdb's copy holds only in-frame clones and misses some; the assay was immunoSEQ multiplex PCR. The sample lists 150,000 to 250,000 clones, approximately 80% occurring once. Source material: PBMCs or T cells enriched from blood (not recorded which). The source of these receptors is a man between 40 and 49 years old who had recovered from COVID-19.

This clone was seen once. V is TRBV19 and J is TRBJ1-5; D not resolved. This CDR3 region has 13 residues. The V gene lost 7 bases and the J gene lost 5 bases, with 12 bases spanning the gap. In germline, CDR1 is LNHDA, CDR2 SQIVND (reference sequence). CDR3 in amino acids: CASMETDYQPQHF. The DNA for the CDR3 is TGTGCCAGTATGGAGACCGATTATCAGCCCCAGCATTTT. The full variable domain, completed using reference TRBV19 and TRBJ1-5, is DGGITQSPKYLFRKEGQNVTLSCEQNLNHDAMYWYRQDPGQGLRLIYYSQIVNDFQKGDIAEGYSVSREKKESFPLTVTSAQKNPTAFYLCASMETDYQPQHFGDGTRLSIL.

The gene calls are TRBV21-1 and TRBJ1-3. TRBV21-1 is shown as a pseudogene. The CDR3 covers 20 residues. CDR3 sequence: CASSKRDATAPEGSGNTIYF. The CDR3 DNA is TGTGCCAGCAGCAAAAGGGATGCCACGGCCCCGGAGGGCTCTGGAAACACCATATATTTT.

The V and J genes are TRBV3-1 (or the pseudogene TRBV3-2) and TRBJ2-2, with 7 bases fitting TRBD2. With V trimmed by 1 base and J by 0 bases, 2 bases remained unmatched. The germline CDR1 and CDR2 sequences are LGHDT and YNNKEL (reference sequence). The CDR3 is 16 residues long. The CDR3 loop reads CASSQGGGPNTGELFF. CDR3 DNA: TGTGCCAGCAGCCAAGGGGGAGGGCCGAACACCGGGGAGCTGTTTTTT.

This clone has a single count. The rearrangement uses TRBV7-6 and TRBJ2-5, with a tentative D call TRBD2 (5 bases). This CDR3 comprises 14 residues. Germline V gives CDR1 SGHVS, CDR2 FNYEAQ. V lost 2 bases to trimming and J lost 2 bases, with 9 bases between them. Written as DNA, the CDR3 is TGTGCCAGCAGCTTAAACAGCGGTCAAGAGACCCAGTACTTC. Translation: CASSLNSGQETQYF. Full variable domain (remainder filled in from reference TRBV7-6 and TRBJ2-5): GAGVSQSPRYKVTKRGQDVALRCDPISGHVSLYWYRQALGQGPEFLTYFNYEAQQDKSGLPNDRFSAERPEGSISTLTIQRTEQRDSAMYRCASSLNSGQETQYFGPGTRLLVL.

This chain links TRBV30 with TRBJ2-1; TRBD2 matches 11 bases. The junction had 7 bases not matched to a gene; V was cut back by 5 bases and J by 4 bases. The germline gives CDR1 GTSNPN, CDR2 SVGIG (reference sequence). This CDR3 is 15 amino acids long. In DNA form, the CDR3 reads TGTGCCTGGGAGCCCGGGACTAGCGGATACAATGAGCAGTTCTTC. Amino acid sequence: CAWEPGTSGYNEQFF.

This clone was seen only once. The rearrangement links TRBV5-1 to TRBJ2-1; 16 bases map to TRBD2. This CDR3 is 16 amino acids long. Per the germline V gene, CDR1 is SGHRS and CDR2 is YFSETQ. V shed 5 bases, J shed 6 bases, and the junction held 5 bases outside the gene matches. CDR3 DNA: TGCGCCAGCAGGGGACTAGCGGGAGGGGTGGTCAATGAGCAGTTCTTC. Protein: CASRGLAGGVVNEQFF.

V is TRBV7-2 and J is TRBJ2-5, with D possibly TRBD2 on 6 matching bases. The V end lost 5 bases, the J end lost 4 bases, and 23 bases lay between the germline ends. The CDR3 contains 17 residues. CDR1 and CDR2 (germline): SGHTA, FQGNSA. The DNA for the CDR3 is TGTGCCAGCAGCCCTCGACCTCGGGGGACCCATCGAGAGACCCAGTACTTC. Translating gives CASSPRPRGTHRETQYF.

This rearrangement joins TRBV28 to TRBJ1-2, with D possibly being TRBD1 (5 bases). CDR1 MDHEN and CDR2 SYDVKM come from the germline V gene. The V end lost 5 bases, the J end lost 2 bases, and 12 bases lay between the germline ends. The CDR3 length is 14 residues. CDR3 DNA: TGTGCCAGCAGTCCTGGGACTGCGAACTATGGCTACACCTTC. It encodes CASSPGTANYGYTF.

The chain is built from TRBV2 and TRBJ1-1; tentatively, D is TRBD1 (5 bases). The V gene's germline CDR1 is SNHLY and CDR2 FYNNEI. This CDR3 has 14 residues. The ends were cut back, 3 bases at V and 0 bases at J, with 8 bases in the middle. The CDR3 is CASSEGGMNTEAFF. The DNA of the CDR3 is TGTGCCAGCAGTGAGGGGGGTATGAACACTGAAGCTTTCTTT.